Following are 24 T cell receptor beta chains from one sample sequenced in a study of PD-1 blockade in classical Hodgkin lymphoma. The method was immunoSEQ multiplex PCR; TCRdb's version includes in-frame clones alone and lacks a portion of them. Found here are about 110,000 clones, 80% to 90% of them singletons; the top ten hold nearly 20%. After autologous stem cell transplantation all patients relapsed, and prior brentuximab vedotin exposure differed between cohorts. The source material was peripheral blood mononuclear cells (PBMCs), sampled before the second cycle of nivolumab. These receptors were taken from a human donor with classical Hodgkin lymphoma.

This chain joins TRBV6-5 and TRBJ1-2; D call uncertain. Germline lookup yields CDR1 MNHEY and CDR2 SVGAGI. This CDR3 comprises 12 residues. The V and J ends lost 6 bases and 6 bases respectively, with 11 bases between them. CDR3 residues: CASRRERDGYTF. The CDR3 bases are TGTGCCAGCAGGAGGGAGAGGGATGGCTACACCTTC.

The chain joins TRBV5-1 to TRBJ2-2, with 14 bases fitting TRBD2. This CDR3 region has 17 residues. CDR1 is SGHRS and CDR2 is YFSETQ in the germline V gene. Trimming cost V 3 bases and J 5 bases; bases outside gene matches: 6. The CDR3 coding sequence is TGCGCCAGCAGCTCGACTAGCGGGAGGGCAAGTACCGGGGAGCTGTTTTTT. Protein: CASSSTSGRASTGELFF.

The gene calls are TRBV10-1 and TRBJ1-1; D is undetermined. Trimming removed 7 bases at V and 1 base at J, with 10 bases between. This CDR3 spans 13 amino acids. Germline V gene sequence: CDR1 WNHNN, CDR2 SYGVQD (reference sequence). The CDR3, as DNA: TGCGCCAGCACGGTGGACCCGAACACTGAAGCTTTCTTT. Its translation: CASTVDPNTEAFF.

As concerns this clone: At one end, the junction sequence differs from germline, possibly due to a read error. The rearrangement links TRBV27 to TRBJ1-2; maybe TRBD1 (6 bases). Germline CDR1 MNHEY, CDR2 SMNVEV (reference sequence). There are 15 residues in the CDR3. Here the CDR3 DNA reads TGTGCCAGCAGTCTATCCACCGGGACACCGGGGGGCTACACCTTC. It yields the protein CASSLSTGTPGGYTF.

V is TRBV28 and J is TRBJ2-7, with 8 bases that match TRBD2. CDR3 length: 15 amino acids. Trimming cost V 6 bases and J 5 bases; bases outside gene matches: 12. Germline CDR1 reads MDHEN; CDR2 reads SYDVKM. CDR3 amino acids: CASSQTGTRVDEQYF. The CDR3 region has the DNA TGTGCCAGCAGCCAGACCGGGACTAGGGTTGACGAGCAGTACTTC.

The chain combines TRBV28 with TRBJ2-3, with a possible D match to TRBD1 (5 bases). Germline CDR1 reads MDHEN; CDR2 reads SYDVKM. The CDR3 covers 15 residues. Trimming cost V 2 bases and J 6 bases, with 15 bases left between them. CDR3 sequence (DNA): TGTGCCAGCAGTTTACTCCGGACACCAACGGATACGCAGTATTTT. It encodes CASSLLRTPTDTQYF.

V usage is TRBV25-1 and J usage is TRBJ2-2; possibly TRBD1 or TRBD2 for D (5 bases each). Germline CDR1 MGHDK, CDR2 SYGVNS. V was shortened by 1 base and J by 3 bases, with 12 bases between the two germline ends. This CDR3 contains 16 residues. CDR3 sequence: CASSEFWDPDTGELFF. The CDR3 region has the DNA TGTGCCAGCAGTGAATTCTGGGACCCGGACACCGGGGAGCTGTTTTTT. Looking up the rest from reference TRBV25-1 and TRBJ2-2 gives the full variable domain: EADIYQTPRYLVIGTGKKITLECSQTMGHDKMYWYQQDPGMELHLIHYSYGVNSTEKGDLSSESTVSRIRTEHFPLTLESARPSHTSQYLCASSEFWDPDTGELFFGEGSRLTVL.

For the CDR3, the DNA is TGTGCCAGCAGTTTATGGGAGGGCAGCTCCTACAATGAGCAGTTCTTC. Translation: CASSLWEGSSYNEQFF. The V and J genes are TRBV28 and TRBJ2-1, with D perhaps matching TRBD2 (6 bases). The germline CDR1 and CDR2 sequences are MDHEN and SYDVKM. The ends were cut back, 0 bases at V and 0 bases at J, with 9 bases in the middle. The length of the CDR3 is 16 residues.

The chain has TRBV5-6 and TRBJ2-3; TRBD2 agrees at 7 bases. This CDR3 has 17 amino acids. Germline V gene data show CDR1 as SGHDT and CDR2 as YYEEEE. The V gene end was trimmed by 0 bases and the J gene end by 2 bases; junction bases not matched to a gene: 9. CDR3 in DNA: TGTGCCAGCAGCTTGGAATTAGCGGGTACGCTCACAGATACGCAGTATTTT. It translates to CASSLELAGTLTDTQYF. Looking up the rest from reference TRBV5-6 and TRBJ2-3 gives the full variable domain: DAGVTQSPTHLIKTRGQQVTLRCSPKSGHDTVSWYQQALGQGPQFIFQYYEEEERQRGNFPDRFSGHQFPNYSSELNVNALLLGDSALYLCASSLELAGTLTDTQYFGPGTRLTVL.

This chain uses TRBV5-4 with TRBJ2-7; tentative D call: TRBD1 (6 bases). V was trimmed by 0 bases and J by 5 bases, leaving 12 bases between them. The germline CDR1 and CDR2 sequences are SGHNT and YYREEE (reference sequence). The CDR3 extends over 14 amino acids. The chain's CDR3 is CASSLGGQGHEQYF. DNA of the CDR3: TGTGCCAGCAGCTTGGGGGGGCAGGGCCACGAGCAGTACTTC.

This clone was recorded once. The chain links TRBV28 to TRBJ1-4; D ambiguous. Trimming stripped 1 base from V and 0 bases from J, with 12 bases between. CDR1 and CDR2 (germline): MDHEN, SYDVKM. The CDR3 is made up of 17 amino acids. This chain's CDR3 is CASSLFGPDSTNEKLFF. In DNA form, the CDR3 reads TGTGCCAGCAGTTTATTCGGTCCAGACTCAACTAATGAAAAACTGTTTTTT.

This rearrangement joins TRBV6-5 to TRBJ1-4, with 9 positions matching TRBD1. Per germline, CDR1 MNHEY and CDR2 SVGAGI. The CDR3 loop spans 15 amino acids. J was trimmed by 10 bases and V by 5 bases; bases with no gene match: 11. CDR3 protein: CASSRSGTGYGKLFF. The CDR3 region has the DNA TGTGCCAGCAGTCGCTCCGGGACAGGGTACGGAAAACTGTTTTTT.

V is TRBV19 and J is TRBJ2-7; the match to TRBD2 covers 10 bases. Trimming took 3 bases from V and 3 from J; bases not matched to a gene: 14. The CDR3 is made up of 18 amino acids. Germline assignment: CDR1 LNHDA and CDR2 SQIVND (reference sequence). CDR3 loop: CASSITSGRDSYVYEQYF. DNA for the CDR3: TGTGCCAGTAGTATTACAAGCGGGAGGGATAGCTATGTCTACGAGCAGTACTTC.

This chain links TRBV28 with TRBJ1-4, with 9 bases aligning to TRBD1. CDR1 is MDHEN and CDR2 is SYDVKM in the germline V gene. CDR3 length equals 16 residues. Trimming cost V 3 bases and J 7 bases; bases outside gene matches: 9. CDR3 nucleotide sequence: TGTGCCAGCAGTTTCTCCGGGACAGGGCGTCTTGAAAAACTGTTTTTT. This translates into CASSFSGTGRLEKLFF. The full variable domain, its missing parts supplied by reference TRBV28 and TRBJ1-4, is DVKVTQSSRYLVKRTGEKVFLECVQDMDHENMFWYRQDPGLGLRLIYFSYDVKMKEKGDIPEGYSVSREKKERFSLILESASTNQTSMYLCASSFSGTGRLEKLFFGSGTQLSVL.

The V gene is TRBV7-9, the J gene TRBJ2-3; 10 positions match TRBD2. The CDR3 is 17 residues long. After removal of 5 bases from V and 6 bases from J, the junction contained 14 bases not matched to a gene. In germline, CDR1 is SEHNR, CDR2 FQNEAQ (reference sequence). As DNA, the CDR3 is TGTGCCAGCAGCACGTACACTAGCGGGGTCAGCAGGGATACGCAGTATTTT. Amino acids: CASSTYTSGVSRDTQYF. Supplemented by reference TRBV7-9 and TRBJ2-3, the full variable domain reads DTGVSQNPRHKITKRGQNVTFRCDPISEHNRLYWYRQTLGQGPEFLTYFQNEAQLEKSRLLSDRFSAERPKGSFSTLEIQRTEQGDSAMYLCASSTYTSGVSRDTQYFGPGTRLTVL.

This clone has just a few counts. The gene calls are TRBV10-3 and TRBJ2-7, with D unclear. Trimming took off 4 bases at V and 5 bases at J, with 9 bases between the two ends. Germline V CDR1 and CDR2: ENHRY, SYGVKD. The CDR3 spans 12 residues. The CDR3 DNA reads as TGTGCCATCAGTGGGGTCAGTGACGAGCAGTACTTC. Its protein is CAISGVSDEQYF.

This clone was counted a few times. The chain recombines TRBV9 with TRBJ2-6, with D unresolved. Germline V gene sequence: CDR1 SGDLS, CDR2 YYNGEE. Trimming stripped 0 bases from V and 3 bases from J, with 7 bases between. The CDR3 runs 15 residues. CDR3 nucleotide sequence: TGTGCCAGCAGCGTAGATTTTCGTGGGGCCAACGTCCTGACTTTC. This gives the protein CASSVDFRGANVLTF.

The chain carries TRBV29-1 and TRBJ2-6; no definite D call. The CDR3 has 16 amino acids. The germline V and J ends were trimmed by 4 bases and 1 base, with 14 bases remaining between them. CDR1 and CDR2 (germline): SQVTM, ANQGSEA. CDR3 sequence reads: CSVVVEALSGANVLTF. The CDR3 coding sequence is TGCAGCGTTGTTGTGGAAGCCTTATCTGGGGCCAACGTCCTGACTTTC.

V usage is TRBV28 and J usage is TRBJ1-2; D is unclear. The CDR3 length is 13 residues. Trimming left V 7 bases short and J 2 bases short, with 11 bases between. Germline lookup yields CDR1 MDHEN and CDR2 SYDVKM. CDR3 in amino acids: CASTPRQNYGYTF. CDR3 nucleotides: TGTGCCAGCACCCCCCGGCAGAACTATGGCTACACCTTC.

Here the CDR3 reads CASSSGITGVPSNQPQHF. The CDR3 DNA follows: TGTGCCAGCAGTTCCGGTATTACAGGGGTCCCAAGCAATCAGCCCCAGCATTTT. This rearrangement joins TRBV28 to TRBJ1-5; 7 bases map to TRBD1. V shed 4 bases, J shed 1 base, and the junction held 13 bases outside the gene matches. The germline V gene has CDR1 MDHEN and CDR2 SYDVKM. There are 18 residues in the CDR3.

This chain uses TRBV30 with TRBJ1-3; D gene unclear. CDR1 is GTSNPN, CDR2 SVGIG, per germline (reference sequence). This CDR3 is 15 amino acids long. Trimming left V 1 base short and J 1 base short, with 11 bases between. In DNA, the CDR3 is TGTGCCTGGAGTGGGTTCGAGCGGTCTGGAAACACCATATATTTT. It is translated as CAWSGFERSGNTIYF. Filled out from reference TRBV30 and TRBJ1-3, the complete variable domain reads SQTIHQWPATLVQPVGSPLSLECTVEGTSNPNLYWYRQAAGRGLQLLFYSVGIGQISSEVPQNLSASRPQDRQFILSSKKLLLSDSGFYLCAWSGFERSGNTIYFGEGSWLTVV.

V gene TRBV5-4 combines with J gene TRBJ2-7; D is unresolved. The germline CDR1 and CDR2 sequences are SGHNT and YYREEE (reference sequence). This CDR3 region has 13 residues. Trimming pared 4 bases from V and 6 bases from J, leaving 14 bases between. As DNA, the CDR3 is TGTGCCAGCAGCCAGATAGTTAATGGCGAGCAGTACTTC. It codes for CASSQIVNGEQYF.

V is TRBV4-1 and J is TRBJ2-7, with D unclear. Germline V gives CDR1 MGHRA, CDR2 YSYEKL. Between the trimmed V and J ends, which lost 0 bases and 0 bases, there was a span of 12 bases. The CDR3 is 16 residues long. Here the CDR3 reads CASSQEGQPRSYEQYF. Here the CDR3 DNA reads TGCGCCAGCAGCCAAGAAGGGCAGCCTCGCTCCTACGAGCAGTACTTC.

V is TRBV6-1 and J is TRBJ1-1, with no clear D. The V and J ends lost 8 bases and 4 bases respectively, with 11 bases between them. This CDR3 comprises 12 residues. Per germline, CDR1 MNHNS and CDR2 SASEGT. The CDR3 DNA is TGTGCCAGCCAGAGGTCCGGCACTGAAGCTTTCTTT. This encodes CASQRSGTEAFF.